Detailed here is one TCR beta chain. Antigen: not known. Profiling relied on immunoSEQ multiplex PCR, and the TCRdb table lists in-frame clones only, not all of them. The sample shows fewer than 120,000 clones, roughly 89% of them seen only once. The sample originates from a study of cytomegalovirus exposure and HLA in healthy donors. Study results and caveats: Most TCR sequences were uncommon, yet certain public TCRs appeared in many donors. Listed as cytomegalovirus-associated were 164 TCR beta chains. CMV antigen specificity of a few CMV-associated chains was confirmed in vitro.

Sequencing was carried out using PBMCs. The TCR sequence derives from a woman between 18 and 30 years old in good health and CMV-seronegative.

CDR3 protein: CASSQDYPSGTRLYEQYF. The CDR3 region has the DNA TGCGCCAGCAGCCAAGATTATCCGAGCGGGACTAGGCTCTACGAGCAGTACTTC. The rearrangement links TRBV4-1 to TRBJ2-7, with 8 bases that match TRBD2. With 0 bases clipped from V and 3 bases from J, the junction kept 13 bases outside the gene matches. The CDR3 extends over 18 amino acids. The germline CDR1 and CDR2 sequences are MGHRA and YSYEKL.